A single sample gave rise to the 18 T cell receptor beta chains below, sequenced in a study of read filtering for tumor transcriptome and immune sequencing. This library used 300 to 500 ng RNA and molecular barcoded adaptors spanning alpha/delta and beta/gamma chains. TCRdb called the reads again in MiXCR, with one record for every CDR3 protein. Among 50,000 or so distinct CDR3 sequences listed, 9% to 15% were seen once. Sample: a population of CD138-negative cells sorted from bone marrow. These receptors were taken from a donor at least 40 years old with multiple myeloma.

This clonotype was seen once. This may be a read error: a much more frequent sequence differs by one nucleotide. This chain uses TRBV7-2 with TRBJ2-2, with 8 nucleotides matching TRBD2. This CDR3 has 15 residues. Looked up from germline, CDR1 is SGHTA and CDR2 is FQGNSA. CDR3: CASSQEVAGSGGLFF. The CDR3 bases are TGTGCCAGCAGCCAAGAGGTAGCGGGGAGCGGGGGGCTGTTTTTT.

This clonotype was seen repeatedly, ten times or more. The chain uses TRBV3-1 and TRBJ2-2; a weak D match, TRBD1 (5 bases). Germline loops: CDR1 LGHDT, CDR2 YNNKEL (reference sequence). V dropped 5 bases and J dropped 4 bases, with 11 bases sitting between them. The CDR3 contains 14 residues. The CDR3 bases are TGTGCCAGCAGCGGACAAGTCCGCACCGGGGAGCTGTTTTTT. Translation gives CASSGQVRTGELFF.

This clonotype appeared many times. The rearrangement uses TRBV6-5 and TRBJ1-1; 8 nucleotides line up with TRBD1. V lost 6 bases, J lost 2 bases, and 14 bases stayed unmatched. CDR3 length: 17 amino acids. CDR1 MNHEY and CDR2 SVGAGI come from the germline V gene. The CDR3 nucleotides are TGTGCCAGCAGAACATCCGGAGGACAGGGCCTTAACACTGAAGCTTTCTTT. Protein: CASRTSGGQGLNTEAFF.

Note on this clonotype: This could be a read error, since a much larger clone is one nucleotide away. The J gene is TRBJ2-6, the V gene TRBV6-5, with D maybe TRBD1 (5 bases). CDR1 is MNHEY, CDR2 SVGAGI, per germline. This CDR3 region has 15 residues. The CDR3 nucleotides read TGTGCCAGCAGTAGACTCGGCGCTGGGGCCATCGTCCTGACTTTC. Its translation: CASSRLGAGAIVLTF.

This clonotype was observed a handful of times. The V gene is TRBV5-1, the J gene TRBJ1-5, with D perhaps matching TRBD1 (6 bases). CDR1 is SGHRS, CDR2 YFSETQ, per germline. Deletions cut 2 bases from V and 6 bases from J, with 12 bases between. There are 14 residues in the CDR3. The CDR3 sequence: CASSLQGRGQPQHF. CDR3 sequence (DNA): TGCGCCAGCAGCTTACAGGGTCGGGGTCAGCCCCAGCATTTT.

This clonotype was detected many times. V usage is TRBV5-1 and J usage is TRBJ2-7, with no clear D. Germline V gene sequence: CDR1 SGHRS, CDR2 YFSETQ. The CDR3 extends over 13 amino acids. Between the trimmed V and J ends, which lost 0 bases and 1 base, there was a span of 5 bases. The CDR3 nucleotides read TGCGCCAGCAGCTTGGTTAGATCCTACGAGCAGTACTTC. It translates to CASSLVRSYEQYF.

This clonotype was seen ten or more times. This chain connects TRBV29-1 to TRBJ1-2, with D uncertain. CDR1 is SQVTM and CDR2 is ANQGSEA in the germline V gene. Trimming stripped 5 bases from V and 4 bases from J, with 14 bases between. The CDR3 has 13 amino acids. CDR3 region: CSVRRPVGYGYTF. CDR3 bases: TGCAGCGTTCGTCGCCCCGTGGGCTATGGCTACACCTTC.

This sequence joins TRBV20-1 and TRBJ1-5; D is unresolved. V lost 2 bases, J lost 4 bases, and 9 bases lay in between. Germline values: CDR1 DFQATT, CDR2 SNEGSKA (reference sequence). CDR3 size: 13 residues. The DNA for the CDR3 is TGCAGTGCTAGACTGACACAGAATCAGCCCCAGCATTTT. Its translation is CSARLTQNQPQHF.

This clonotype has more than one count but fewer than ten. This rearrangement joins TRBV6-5 to TRBJ2-3, with 8 bases that match TRBD2. The CDR3 is made up of 12 amino acids. V gave up 11 bases and J gave up 4 bases; unmatched junction bases: 5. Germline V gene lookup returns CDR1 MNHEY and CDR2 SVGAGI. The CDR3 reads CAGIAGPDTQYF. The DNA of the CDR3 is TGTGCCGGCATAGCGGGACCAGATACGCAGTATTTT.

This clonotype was counted ten times or more. The chain employs TRBV12-3 or TRBV12-4 and TRBJ2-3; TRBD2 agrees at 10 bases. V dropped 6 bases and J dropped 5; count of bases not matched to a gene: 11. The length of the CDR3 is 16 residues. The CDR3, as DNA: TGTGCCAGCAGGCCCCGTATAGCGGGGGGCGTAGATACGCAGTATTTT. This gives the protein CASRPRIAGGVDTQYF.

With regard to this clonotype: This may come from a read error, since a much larger clone is one base off. The chain joins TRBV10-3 to TRBJ2-3; a weak D match, TRBD2 (5 bases). V dropped 3 bases and J dropped 7 bases, with 20 bases sitting between them. The CDR3 runs 16 residues. Germline assignment: CDR1 ENHRY and CDR2 SYGVKD. This CDR3 is CAISESTSSRANTQYF. CDR3 nucleotide sequence: TGTGCCATCAGTGAATCCACTAGTTCGCGGGCAAATACGCAGTATTTT.

The chain employs TRBV20-1 and TRBJ1-5; tentatively, D is TRBD1 (6 bases). This CDR3 contains 16 residues. Germline values: CDR1 DFQATT, CDR2 SNEGSKA (reference sequence). The V and J ends lost 3 bases and 3 bases respectively, with 18 bases between them. The CDR3 spells CSARDRTRGFNQPQHF. The CDR3 DNA is TGCAGTGCTAGGGACAGAACTAGGGGTTTCAATCAGCCCCAGCATTTT.

This clonotype was counted at least ten times. The V and J genes are TRBV4-1 and TRBJ2-7; 7 nucleotides match TRBD1. The CDR3 extends over 14 amino acids. CDR1 is MGHRA and CDR2 is YSYEKL in the germline V gene. Trimming removed 5 bases from V and 4 bases from J; junction bases left unmatched: 8. Here the CDR3 reads CASSYNDRAYEQYF. CDR3 sequence (DNA): TGCGCCAGCAGCTACAACGACAGGGCTTACGAGCAGTACTTC.

This clonotype was detected ten times or more. The chain combines TRBV12-3 or TRBV12-4 with TRBJ1-1; a weak D match, TRBD1 (6 bases). The CDR3 totals 16 residues. With 3 bases removed from V and 0 bases from J, the gap between germline ends came to 14 bases. CDR3 bases: TGTGCCAGCAGTTTGGGGTTGGGGGGCATGAACACTGAAGCTTTCTTT. It yields the protein CASSLGLGGMNTEAFF.

This clonotype has more than one count but fewer than ten. Possible read error: a much larger clone is one base away. Likely a read error: the CDR3 ends without its conserved phenylalanine or tryptophan. The chain joins TRBV2 to TRBJ1-2, with 10 bases lining up with TRBD1. The CDR3 covers 15 residues. V gave up 7 bases and J gave up 4 bases; unmatched junction bases: 9. Per germline, CDR1 SNHLY and CDR2 FYNNEI. In nucleotides, the CDR3 is TGTGCCAGCACCTTCGGGACAGGGGTTGGCTATGGCTACACCCTC. Protein sequence: CASTFGTGVGYGYTL.

In this sample, this clonotype turned up many times. The chain has TRBV27 and TRBJ2-1; 7 positions agree with TRBD1. This CDR3 region has 13 residues. Germline V gene lookup returns CDR1 MNHEY and CDR2 SMNVEV (reference sequence). Losses at the gene ends were 5 bases for V and 6 bases for J; bases not matched to a gene: 4. The CDR3 sequence: CASSRDRANEQFF. The DNA for the CDR3 is TGTGCCAGCAGTAGAGACAGGGCCAATGAGCAGTTCTTC.

In its sample, this clonotype was seen many times. This sequence joins TRBV2 and TRBJ2-2, with D possibly TRBD1 on 5 matching bases. Trimming took off 2 bases at V and 4 bases at J, with 11 bases between the two ends. CDR1 and CDR2 (germline): SNHLY, FYNNEI. The CDR3 sequence is 15 residues long. CDR3 nucleotide sequence: TGTGCCAGCAGTGAATCCACAGACAGCACCGGGGAGCTGTTTTTT. The encoded protein is CASSESTDSTGELFF.

This clonotype was seen repeatedly, ten times or more. V usage is TRBV11-1 and J usage is TRBJ2-1; 13 bases fit TRBD2. V dropped 5 bases and J dropped 10; count of bases not matched to a gene: 8. The CDR3 is made up of 15 amino acids. CDR1 and CDR2 from the germline V gene are SGHAT and FQDESV (reference sequence). The CDR3 loop reads CASSKGLAGAREQFF. The CDR3, as DNA: TGTGCCAGCAGCAAAGGACTAGCGGGGGCCCGGGAGCAGTTCTTC. Full variable domain (remainder filled in from reference TRBV11-1 and TRBJ2-1): EAEVAQSPRYKITEKSQAVAFWCDPISGHATLYWYRQILGQGPELLVQFQDESVVDDSQLPKDRFSAERLKGVDSTLKIQPAELGDSAMYLCASSKGLAGAREQFFGPGTRLTVL.